This is a list of T cell receptor beta chains from one sample in a study of blood T cell repertoires in COVID-19. This table comes from immunoSEQ multiplex PCR, and its TCRdb copy is limited to in-frame clones, with some not included. The sample holds hundreds of thousands of clones, roughly nine tenths seen once. Sequencing input: peripheral blood. The receptor source for this set is a man aged 40-49 years with acute or convalescent COVID-19. Each CDR3 is given with its conserved first and last residue. D genes are given only for firm matches. Clone size is shown for a subset of rows, as once, few, many or a class of expanded clone.

D,J,V,size,CDR3,DNA
.,TRBJ2-3,TRBV18,.,CASSPRVSGTSYTQYF,TGTGCCAGCTCACCACGGGTCAGCGGCACCTCATATACGCAGTATTTT
.,TRBJ1-2,TRBV24-1,.,CATSDPGRVRGYTF,TGTGCCACCAGTGACCCTGGCAGGGTCAGGGGCTACACCTTC
TRBD1,TRBJ2-1,TRBV27,once,CASSLTGGAPYNEQFF,TGTGCCAGCAGTTTAACAGGGGGCGCCCCCTACAATGAGCAGTTCTTC
TRBD1,TRBJ2-3,TRBV10-2,.,CASRDRAHNTDTQYF,TGCGCCAGCCGAGACAGGGCCCATAACACAGATACGCAGTATTTT
TRBD1,TRBJ1-2,TRBV12-3/TRBV12-4,.,CASNSGGSYGYTF,TGTGCCAGCAATTCAGGGGGTAGCTATGGCTACACCTTC
.,TRBJ1-2,TRBV28,.,CASSLGRLVYTF,TGTGCCAGCAGTTTGGGGCGTTTGGTCTACACCTTC
TRBD1,TRBJ2-5,TRBV5-1,once,CASSLGTGEQETQYF,TGCGCCAGCAGCTTGGGGACAGGCGAACAAGAGACCCAGTACTTC
.,TRBJ2-7,TRBV6-1,.,CASSEGARSTYEQYF,TGTGCCAGCAGTGAGGGGGCTCGTTCAACCTACGAGCAGTACTTC
.,TRBJ1-1,TRBV5-1,once,CASSLVVAGEAFF,TGCGCCAGCAGCTTGGTGGTGGCAGGTGAAGCTTTCTTT
.,TRBJ2-5,TRBV5-1,few,CASSPPEETQYF,TGCGCCAGCAGCCCGCCGGAGGAGACCCAGTACTTC
TRBD2,TRBJ2-2,TRBV7-2,few,CASSYGGGLFF,TGTGCCAGCAGCTACGGGGGGGGGCTGTTTTTT
.,TRBJ2-7,TRBV2,once,CASSPTLNYEQYF,TGTGCCAGCAGCCCTACTCTCAACTACGAGCAGTACTTC
.,TRBJ1-1,TRBV19,many,CASSMRGYTEAFF,TGTGCCAGTAGTATGAGGGGGTACACTGAAGCTTTCTTT
.,TRBJ2-7,TRBV11-2,.,CASSLGQGAYEQYF,TGTGCCAGCAGCTTAGGCCAGGGTGCCTACGAGCAGTACTTC
.,TRBJ2-3,TRBV5-5,.,CASSFQQDTDTQYF,TGTGCCAGCAGCTTCCAGCAGGACACAGATACGCAGTATTTT
TRBD1,TRBJ1-1,TRBV18,once,CASSPGQGSLNTEAFF,TGTGCCAGCTCGCCGGGACAGGGGTCCCTGAACACTGAAGCTTTCTTT
TRBD1,TRBJ2-7,TRBV19,.,CASRPDRGPPYEQYF,TGTGCCAGTAGGCCTGACAGGGGGCCCCCCTACGAGCAGTACTTC
.,TRBJ2-7,TRBV19,.,CASSPGTQVPYEQYF,TGTGCCAGTAGTCCCGGGACACAAGTTCCCTACGAGCAGTACTTC
.,TRBJ2-5,TRBV7-9,.,CASSQPLFGYQETQYF,TGTGCCAGCAGCCAACCCCTGTTCGGGTACCAAGAGACCCAGTACTTC
.,TRBJ2-1,TRBV5-8,.,CASSFDRDSYNEQFF,TGTGCCAGCAGCTTTGACAGAGACTCCTACAATGAGCAGTTCTTC
TRBD2,TRBJ2-3,TRBV27,.,CASSWERGGTDTQYF,TGTGCCAGCAGCTGGGAGCGGGGGGGCACAGATACGCAGTATTTT
.,TRBJ2-7,TRBV6-5,.,CASRGQGGRSYEQYF,TGTGCCAGCAGAGGTCAGGGGGGCAGGTCCTACGAGCAGTACTTC
.,TRBJ1-1,TRBV6-5,once,CASSYAGRGNTEAFF,TGTGCCAGCAGTTACGCGGGCAGGGGGAACACTGAAGCTTTCTTT